This TCR beta chain derives from a study of CD8 T cells in Susac syndrome. This CDR3 comprises 14 residues. V lost 2 bases and J lost 11; bases outside the gene matches: 6. CDR1 and CDR2 (germline): SEHNR, FQNEAQ (reference sequence). With random hexamers, about 0.45 to 1 ug RNA was reverse transcribed. The authors amplified TCR beta CDR3 across 54 Vbeta and 13 Jbeta using immunoSEQ multiplex PCR. TCRdb processed the immunoSEQ multiplex PCR reads anew with MiXCR; each CDR3 protein has one entry. The sample includes about 150,000 distinct CDR3 sequences, nearly 97% of them seen just once. Sequencing was done on a sample of CD8+ T cells from PBMCs. V usage is TRBV7-9 and J usage is TRBJ1-5; 10 nucleotides match TRBD1. The receptor comes from a human donor with multiple sclerosis. CDR3 in amino acids: CASSLSDRGTAQHF. CDR3 DNA sequence: TGTGCCAGCAGCTTATCGGACAGGGGGACGGCCCAGCATTTT. The full variable domain, in which reference TRBV7-9 and TRBJ1-5 provide the parts outside the CDR3, is DTGVSQNPRHKITKRGQNVTFRCDPISEHNRLYWYRQTLGQGPEFLTYFQNEAQLEKSRLLSDRFSAERPKGSFSTLEIQRTEQGDSAMYLCASSLSDRGTAQHFGDGTRLSIL.